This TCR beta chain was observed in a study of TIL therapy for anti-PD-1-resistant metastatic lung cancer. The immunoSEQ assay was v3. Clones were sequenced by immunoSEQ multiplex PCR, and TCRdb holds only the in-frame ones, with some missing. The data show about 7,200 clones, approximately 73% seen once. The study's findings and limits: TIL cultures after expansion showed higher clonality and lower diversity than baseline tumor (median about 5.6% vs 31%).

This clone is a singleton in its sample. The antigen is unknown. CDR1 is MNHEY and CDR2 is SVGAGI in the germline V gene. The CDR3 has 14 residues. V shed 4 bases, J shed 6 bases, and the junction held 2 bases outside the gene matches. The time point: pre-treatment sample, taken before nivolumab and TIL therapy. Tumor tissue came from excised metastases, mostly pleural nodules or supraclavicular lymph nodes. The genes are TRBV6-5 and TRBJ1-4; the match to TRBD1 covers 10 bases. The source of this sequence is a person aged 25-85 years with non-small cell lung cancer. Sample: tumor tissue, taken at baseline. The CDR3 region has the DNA TGTGCCAGCAGTTTGACAGGGGGCGATGAAAAACTGTTTTTT. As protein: CASSLTGGDEKLFF.